Following are 15 T cell receptor beta chains from one sample sequenced in a study of shared clonotypes between healthy human individuals. The assay was immunoSEQ multiplex PCR, and TCRdb's table has in-frame clones only and misses some. There are millions of clones in the sample; 85% to 95% occur only once, and around 0.14% lies in the top ten. Sequencing was carried out using naive CD4+ T cells sorted from blood. Subset specified: CD45RA+ positively selected. These receptor sequences come from a man in his late teens or twenties in good health.

The CDR3 reads CASSVAWGQGYNEQFF. The DNA for the CDR3 is TGTGCCAGCAGCGTAGCTTGGGGGCAAGGCTACAATGAGCAGTTCTTC. The genes are TRBV9 and TRBJ2-1; possibly TRBD1 for D (6 bases). V was shortened by 0 bases and J by 3 bases, with 13 bases between the two germline ends. Germline CDR1 is SGDLS and CDR2 is YYNGEE. The CDR3 spans 16 residues. Filled out from reference TRBV9 and TRBJ2-1, the complete variable domain reads DSGVTQTPKHLITATGQRVTLRCSPRSGDLSVYWYQQSLDQGLQFLIQYYNGEERAKGNILERFSAQQFPDLHSELNLSSLELGDSALYFCASSVAWGQGYNEQFFGPGTRLTVL.

The chain employs TRBV4-1 and TRBJ2-7; D might be TRBD1 (6 bases). Trimming took 0 bases from V and 4 from J, leaving 19 bases between them. Germline V gives CDR1 MGHRA, CDR2 YSYEKL. This CDR3 is built from 17 residues. CDR3 sequence: CASSQDLTGQGRYEQYF. In nucleotides, the CDR3 is TGCGCCAGCAGCCAAGACTTGACAGGCCAAGGAAGGTACGAGCAGTACTTC.

The chain is built from TRBV5-1 and TRBJ2-1; weak D call: TRBD1 (5 bases). The CDR3 extends over 15 amino acids. Per germline, CDR1 SGHRS and CDR2 YFSETQ. The V gene lost 0 bases and the J gene lost 2 bases, with 9 bases spanning the gap. The CDR3 sequence is CASSLAVRAYNEQFF. The CDR3 DNA reads as TGCGCCAGCAGCTTGGCTGTCAGGGCCTACAATGAGCAGTTCTTC.

The rearrangement uses TRBV28 and TRBJ2-1; D may be TRBD1 or TRBD2 (5 bases each). The CDR3 runs 14 residues. V shed 6 bases and J shed 5 bases, with 14 bases lying between them. CDR1 and CDR2 (germline): MDHEN, SYDVKM. CDR3 nucleotides: TGTGCCAGCAGCATCGGGACGACTAACAATGAGCAGTTCTTC. It is translated as CASSIGTTNNEQFF. Full variable domain (missing parts from reference TRBV28 and TRBJ2-1): DVKVTQSSRYLVKRTGEKVFLECVQDMDHENMFWYRQDPGLGLRLIYFSYDVKMKEKGDIPEGYSVSREKKERFSLILESASTNQTSMYLCASSIGTTNNEQFFGPGTRLTVL.

V usage is TRBV15 and J usage is TRBJ1-5; D gene uncertain. V was clipped by 5 bases and J by 3 bases, with 8 bases between them. The germline gives CDR1 LNHNV, CDR2 YYDKDF (reference sequence). The CDR3 length is 13 residues. CDR3 DNA sequence: TGTGCCACCAGCCAAGGGTACAATCAGCCCCAGCATTTT. Protein product: CATSQGYNQPQHF.

The chain employs TRBV15 and TRBJ2-3; D possibly corresponds to TRBD2 (5 bases). This CDR3 has 16 amino acids. V shed 2 bases and J shed 6 bases, with 18 bases lying between them. Germline CDR1 reads LNHNV; CDR2 reads YYDKDF (reference sequence). As DNA, the CDR3 is TGTGCCACCAGCAGACAGTCCGCGTTAGCGACGGATACGCAGTATTTT. It translates to CATSRQSALATDTQYF. The full variable domain, with the rest looked up from reference TRBV15 and TRBJ2-3, is DAMVIQNPRYQVTQFGKPVTLSCSQTLNHNVMYWYQQKSSQAPKLLFHYYDKDFNNEADTPDNFQSRRPNTSFCFLDIRSPGLGDTAMYLCATSRQSALATDTQYFGPGTRLTVL.

This clone has only one observation. V gene TRBV27 combines with J gene TRBJ2-7; 10 nucleotides match TRBD1. This CDR3 region has 13 residues. In germline, CDR1 is MNHEY, CDR2 SMNVEV (reference sequence). V lost 10 bases and J lost 4; bases outside the gene matches: 7. This CDR3 reads CATRTGGGYEQYF. CDR3 bases: TGTGCCACCCGGACAGGGGGAGGGTACGAGCAGTACTTC.

This chain connects TRBV29-1 to TRBJ2-3, with D tentatively TRBD2 (5 bases). The germline V gene has CDR1 SQVTM and CDR2 ANQGSEA. The CDR3 extends over 13 amino acids. Deletions cut 5 bases from V and 0 bases from J, with 9 bases between. This CDR3 reads CSVMGGSTDTQYF. The CDR3 DNA follows: TGCAGCGTTATGGGCGGGAGCACAGATACGCAGTATTTT.

In nucleotides, the CDR3 is TGTGCCAGCAGTCCACAGGCCTACGGGAATCGCGAGCAGTACTTC. Protein product: CASSPQAYGNREQYF. V and J are TRBV6-5 and TRBJ2-7; D assignment may be TRBD1 or TRBD2 (5 bases each). Trimming took off 5 bases at V and 6 bases at J, with 20 bases between the two ends. This CDR3 has 15 amino acids. In germline, CDR1 is MNHEY, CDR2 SVGAGI.

The genes are TRBV6-5 and TRBJ1-1; D gene ambiguous. V was trimmed by 5 bases and J by 11 bases, leaving 18 bases between them. The germline V gene has CDR1 MNHEY and CDR2 SVGAGI. The CDR3 spans 13 residues. CDR3 DNA: TGTGCCAGCAGTACCCCGCCCTTCATTCTGGCTTTCTTT. It codes for CASSTPPFILAFF.

In the case of this clone: At the DNA level, this CDR3 is encoded by other sequences in the same sample as well. V and J are TRBV6-5 and TRBJ1-2; tentatively, D is TRBD1 (5 bases). Germline V gives CDR1 MNHEY, CDR2 SVGAGI. This CDR3 spans 13 amino acids. V gave up 0 bases and J gave up 7 bases, with 9 bases separating them. The CDR3 is CASSYSGGSGYTF. The CDR3 nucleotides read TGTGCCAGCAGTTACTCCGGGGGGAGTGGCTACACCTTC.

The chain recombines TRBV28 with TRBJ1-4; 8 positions agree with TRBD1. This CDR3 has 15 amino acids. Trimming cost V 7 bases and J 2 bases; bases outside gene matches: 6. Per germline, CDR1 MDHEN and CDR2 SYDVKM. CDR3 amino acids: CASIDRGGTNEKLFF. The CDR3 nucleotides read TGTGCCAGCATCGACAGGGGCGGGACTAATGAAAAACTGTTTTTT.

V is TRBV7-8 and J is TRBJ2-7; D gene ambiguous. The germline V gene has CDR1 SGHVS and CDR2 FQNEAQ. With 4 bases removed from V and 0 bases from J, the gap between germline ends came to 13 bases. The CDR3 consists of 15 residues. The CDR3 nucleotides are TGTGCCAGCAGCTCCACGGCCGCGGCCTCCTACGAGCAGTACTTC. Its translation is CASSSTAAASYEQYF.

The J gene is TRBJ2-5, the V gene TRBV5-8, with 7 bases aligning to TRBD2. The CDR3 is 14 residues long. V lost 7 bases to trimming and J lost 4 bases; unmatched junction nucleotides: 10. In germline, CDR1 is SGHTS, CDR2 YDEGEE. CDR3 sequence (DNA): TGTGCCAGCGACTGGACTAGAGGCGGAGAGACCCAGTACTTC. Its translation is CASDWTRGGETQYF.

This chain connects TRBV6-1 to TRBJ2-2; TRBD2 matches 10 bases. This CDR3 contains 15 residues. CDR1 is MNHNS, CDR2 SASEGT, per germline. After removal of 8 bases from V and 2 bases from J, the junction contained 5 bases not matched to a gene. In DNA form, the CDR3 reads TGTGCCAGCTCTCGACTAGCGGGCAACACCGGGGAGCTGTTTTTT. Its protein is CASSRLAGNTGELFF.